This T cell receptor beta chain comes out of a study of CD8+ T cells in alopecia areata. Study information: Treated patients were given oral tofacitinib, which was dosed at 5 to 10 mg twice daily. Study results and caveats: Clonality was higher in lesional than normal scalp, especially in alopecia totalis/universalis.

Following RNA extraction, reverse transcription yielded cDNA that acted as the sequencing template. The assay was immunoSEQ multiplex PCR, and TCRdb's table has in-frame clones only and misses some. The sample has just over 150,000 clones; roughly two thirds are singletons. Treatment meaning: oral pan-JAK inhibitor, 5-10 mg twice daily. The researchers isolated CD4+ and CD8+ T cells from PBMCs by sorting. As regards this clone: Its antigen remains unknown.

CDR1 is LGHNA, CDR2 YSLEER, per germline. V was trimmed by 11 bases and J by 0 bases, leaving 5 bases between them. The CDR3 length is 11 residues. This TCR came from a human donor with alopecia areata. The chain is built from TRBV4-3 and TRBJ2-1, with D unclear. Sequenced here: CD4+ T cells sorted from blood, sampled at week 4, from a patient treated with tofacitinib. CDR3 nucleotide sequence: TGCGCCGGGGACTCCTACAATGAGCAGTTCTTC. The encoded protein is CAGDSYNEQFF.